This T cell receptor beta chain was identified during a study of human T cells and chemical hapten exposure. Study-level results: No alteration of TCRs above 1 in 1000 frequency was seen with DPC sensitization.

Each cDNA molecule in the library carried unique molecular identifiers. TCRdb re-called the RACE reads through MiXCR, storing one row per CDR3 protein. The sample lists roughly 100,000 distinct CDR3 sequences, roughly 8.5% occurring once. CDR3 length: 15 residues. V gave up 4 bases and J gave up 5 bases, with 18 bases separating them. From germline, CDR1 is SGHRS and CDR2 YFSETQ. Only a few counts were recorded for this clonotype. The antigen is not known. Documented time point: healthy volunteer bleed at 2 weeks. Unfractionated whole blood yielded the extracted total RNA. The rearrangement joins TRBV5-1 to TRBJ1-1; D is perhaps TRBD1 (6 bases). The receptor was derived from a female donor in good health. Some clones in this sample may be carry-over from other donors' samples. Sequencing was carried out using whole blood. In DNA form, the CDR3 reads TGCGCCAGCAGCCCCCCGGGGATAGGGGGGACTGAAGCTTTCTTT. Amino acid sequence: CASSPPGIGGTEAFF.